These 2 T cell receptor beta chains came from one sample sequenced in a study of cytomegalovirus exposure and HLA in healthy donors. PCR amplification relied on 60 Vbeta primers (plus 13 Jbeta primers). Produced via immunoSEQ multiplex PCR; TCRdb's table is partial and in-frame only. Here the sample spans approximately 190,000 clones, about 81% being singletons. Source material: PBMCs. The receptor set was obtained from a woman aged 45-65 years in good health and CMV-seropositive.

This clone has more than one count but fewer than ten. The chain uses TRBV7-2 and TRBJ2-7, with D tentatively TRBD2 (5 bases). Germline values: CDR1 SGHTA, CDR2 FQGNSA. There are 15 residues in the CDR3. V shed 4 bases and J shed 7 bases, with 20 bases lying between them. The DNA of the CDR3 is TGTGCCAGCAGCTCTCCGGCCCATCTCGAGGGAGAGCAGTACTTC. Translation: CASSSPAHLEGEQYF.

This rearrangement joins TRBV5-6 to TRBJ2-6, with a weak D call TRBD1 (5 bases). V lost 4 bases and J lost 1, with 18 bases in between. This CDR3 region has 18 residues. The germline V gene encodes CDR1 SGHDT and CDR2 YYEEEE. DNA for the CDR3: TGTGCCAGCAGCGATGACTGGGGCCTAGGGTCTGGGGCCAACGTCCTGACTTTC. Its protein product is CASSDDWGLGSGANVLTF.